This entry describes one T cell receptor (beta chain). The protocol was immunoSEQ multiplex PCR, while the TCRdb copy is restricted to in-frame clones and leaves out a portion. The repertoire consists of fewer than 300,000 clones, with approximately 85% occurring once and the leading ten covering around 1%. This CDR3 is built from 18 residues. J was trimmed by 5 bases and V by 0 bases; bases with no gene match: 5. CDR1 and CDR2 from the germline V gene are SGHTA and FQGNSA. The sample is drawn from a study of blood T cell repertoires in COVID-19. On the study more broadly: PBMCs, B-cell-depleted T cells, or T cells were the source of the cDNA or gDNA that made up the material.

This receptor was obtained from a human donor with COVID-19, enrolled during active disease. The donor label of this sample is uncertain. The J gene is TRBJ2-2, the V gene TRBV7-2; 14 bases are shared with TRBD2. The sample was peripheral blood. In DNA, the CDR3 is TGTGCCAGCAGCTTAGCGGGACTAGCGGGAGTTGGGACCGGGGAGCTGTTTTTT. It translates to CASSLAGLAGVGTGELFF.